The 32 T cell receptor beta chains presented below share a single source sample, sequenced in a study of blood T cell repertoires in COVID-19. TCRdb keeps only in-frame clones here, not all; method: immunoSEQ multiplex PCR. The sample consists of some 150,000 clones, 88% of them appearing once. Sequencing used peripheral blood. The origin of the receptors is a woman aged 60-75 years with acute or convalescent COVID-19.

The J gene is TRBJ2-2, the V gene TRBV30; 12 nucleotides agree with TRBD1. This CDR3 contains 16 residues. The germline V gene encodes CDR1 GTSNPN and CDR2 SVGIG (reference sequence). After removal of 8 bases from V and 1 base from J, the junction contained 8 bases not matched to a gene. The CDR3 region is CAGGTGGAWNTGELFF. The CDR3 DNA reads TGTGCCGGCGGGACAGGGGGCGCTTGGAACACCGGGGAGCTGTTTTTT.

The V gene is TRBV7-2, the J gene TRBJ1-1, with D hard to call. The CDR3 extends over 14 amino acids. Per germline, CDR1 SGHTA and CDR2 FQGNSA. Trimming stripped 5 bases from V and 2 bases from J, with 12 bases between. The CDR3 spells CASSLLPGNTEAFF. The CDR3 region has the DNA TGTGCCAGCAGCCTTCTACCGGGAAACACTGAAGCTTTCTTT.

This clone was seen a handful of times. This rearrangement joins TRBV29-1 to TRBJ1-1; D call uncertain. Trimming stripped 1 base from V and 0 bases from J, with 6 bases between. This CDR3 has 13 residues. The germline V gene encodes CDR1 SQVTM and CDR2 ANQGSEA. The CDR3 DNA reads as TGCAGCGTTGAAGCCAGATTGAACACTGAAGCTTTCTTT. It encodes CSVEARLNTEAFF.

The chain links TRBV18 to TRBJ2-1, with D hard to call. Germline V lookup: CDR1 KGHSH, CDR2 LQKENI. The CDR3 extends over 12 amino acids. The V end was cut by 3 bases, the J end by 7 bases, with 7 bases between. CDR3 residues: CASSPSENEQFF. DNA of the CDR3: TGTGCCAGCTCACCCTCAGAAAATGAGCAGTTCTTC.

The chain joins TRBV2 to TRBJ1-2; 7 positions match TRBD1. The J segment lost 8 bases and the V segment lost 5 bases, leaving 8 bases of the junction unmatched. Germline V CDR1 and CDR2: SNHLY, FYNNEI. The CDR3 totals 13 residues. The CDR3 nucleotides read TGTGCCAGCAGTACAGGGGCGGGCCGAGGCTACACCTTC. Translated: CASSTGAGRGYTF.

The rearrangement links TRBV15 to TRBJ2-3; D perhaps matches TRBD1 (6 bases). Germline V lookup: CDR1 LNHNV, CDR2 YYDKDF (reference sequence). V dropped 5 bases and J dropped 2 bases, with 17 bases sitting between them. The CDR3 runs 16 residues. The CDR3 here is CATSGSGTRATDTQYF. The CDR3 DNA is TGTGCCACCAGCGGCTCCGGGACACGCGCCACAGATACGCAGTATTTT.

The DNA for the CDR3 is TGTGCCAGCAGCTTAAACAGCAACTACGAGCAGTACTTC. It is translated as CASSLNSNYEQYF. This rearrangement joins TRBV11-2 to TRBJ2-7, with unresolved D. CDR1 is SGHAT and CDR2 is FQNNGV in the germline V gene. The CDR3 sequence is 13 residues long. Trimming shortened V by 2 bases and J by 3 bases, and 8 bases separated the two germline ends.

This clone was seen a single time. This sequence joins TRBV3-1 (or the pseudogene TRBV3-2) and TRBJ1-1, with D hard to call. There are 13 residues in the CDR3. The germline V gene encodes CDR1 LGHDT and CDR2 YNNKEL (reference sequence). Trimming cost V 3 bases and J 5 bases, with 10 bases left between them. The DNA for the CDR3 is TGTGCCAGCAGCCATGAGAGGAGGACTGAAGCTTTCTTT. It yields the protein CASSHERRTEAFF.

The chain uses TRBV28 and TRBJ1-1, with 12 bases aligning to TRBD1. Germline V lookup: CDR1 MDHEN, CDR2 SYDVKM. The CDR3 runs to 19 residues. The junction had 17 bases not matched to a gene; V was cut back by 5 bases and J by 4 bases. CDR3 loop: CASSLAMGQGARVGTEAFF. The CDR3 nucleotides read TGTGCCAGCAGTCTAGCTATGGGACAGGGGGCAAGGGTTGGCACTGAAGCTTTCTTT.

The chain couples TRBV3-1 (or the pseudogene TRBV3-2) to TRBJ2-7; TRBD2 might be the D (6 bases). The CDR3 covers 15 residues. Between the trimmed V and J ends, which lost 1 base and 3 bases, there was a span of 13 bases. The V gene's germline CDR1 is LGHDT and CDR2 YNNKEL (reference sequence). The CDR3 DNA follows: TGTGCCAGCAGCCAAGCTGTATTAGCGGACTACGAGCAGTACTTC. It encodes CASSQAVLADYEQYF.

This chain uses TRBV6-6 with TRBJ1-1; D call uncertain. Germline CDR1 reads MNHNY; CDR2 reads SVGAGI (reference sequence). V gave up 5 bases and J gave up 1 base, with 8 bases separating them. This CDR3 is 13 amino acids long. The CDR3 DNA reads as TGTGCCAGCAGTCCTCTCTGGAACACTGAAGCTTTCTTT. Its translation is CASSPLWNTEAFF.

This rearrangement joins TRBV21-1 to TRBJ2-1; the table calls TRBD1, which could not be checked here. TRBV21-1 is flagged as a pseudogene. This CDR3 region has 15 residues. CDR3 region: CASSKEDGTAFEQFF. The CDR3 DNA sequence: TGTGCCAGCAGCAAAGAGGACGGGACAGCGTTTGAGCAGTTCTTC.

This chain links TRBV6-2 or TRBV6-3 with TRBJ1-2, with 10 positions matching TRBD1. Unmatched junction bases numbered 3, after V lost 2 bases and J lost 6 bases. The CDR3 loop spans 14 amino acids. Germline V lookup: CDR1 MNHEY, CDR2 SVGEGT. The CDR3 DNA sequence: TGTGCCAGCAGTTACCCCGGGACAGGGGATGGCTACACCTTC. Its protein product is CASSYPGTGDGYTF.

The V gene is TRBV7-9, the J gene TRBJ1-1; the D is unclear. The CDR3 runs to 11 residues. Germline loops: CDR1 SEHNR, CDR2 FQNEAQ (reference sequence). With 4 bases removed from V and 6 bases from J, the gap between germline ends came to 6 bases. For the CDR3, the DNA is TGTGCCAGCAGCTACAACCCTGAAGCTTTCTTT. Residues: CASSYNPEAFF.

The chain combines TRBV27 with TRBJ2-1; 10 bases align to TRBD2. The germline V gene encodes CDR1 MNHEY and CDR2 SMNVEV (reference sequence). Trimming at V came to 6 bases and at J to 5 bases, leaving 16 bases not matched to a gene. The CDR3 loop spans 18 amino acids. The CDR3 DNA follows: TGTGCCAGCAGCCGACTCCGGACTAGCGGTGTGAAGGACAATGAGCAGTTCTTC. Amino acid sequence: CASSRLRTSGVKDNEQFF.

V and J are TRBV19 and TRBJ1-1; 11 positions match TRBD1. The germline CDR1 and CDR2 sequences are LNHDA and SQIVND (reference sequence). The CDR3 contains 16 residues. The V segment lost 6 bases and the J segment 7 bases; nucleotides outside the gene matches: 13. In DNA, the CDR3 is TGTGCCAGTAGCATACCTCGGGACAGGGGGAGTGGTGAAGCTTTCTTT. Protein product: CASSIPRDRGSGEAFF. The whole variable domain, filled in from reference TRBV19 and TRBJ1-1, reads DGGITQSPKYLFRKEGQNVTLSCEQNLNHDAMYWYRQDPGQGLRLIYYSQIVNDFQKGDIAEGYSVSREKKESFPLTVTSAQKNPTAFYLCASSIPRDRGSGEAFFGQGTRLTVV.

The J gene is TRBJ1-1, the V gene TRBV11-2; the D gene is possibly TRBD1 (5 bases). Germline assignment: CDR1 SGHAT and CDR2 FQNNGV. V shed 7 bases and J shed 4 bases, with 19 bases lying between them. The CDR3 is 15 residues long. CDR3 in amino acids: CASTKEGPWSTEAFF. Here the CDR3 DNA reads TGTGCCAGCACCAAGGAGGGGCCCTGGAGCACTGAAGCTTTCTTT.

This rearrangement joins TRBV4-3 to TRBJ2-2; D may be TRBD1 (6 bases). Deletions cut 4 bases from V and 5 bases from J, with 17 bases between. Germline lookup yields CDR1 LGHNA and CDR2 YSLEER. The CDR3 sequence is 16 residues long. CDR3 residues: CASSRPLGQGTGELFF. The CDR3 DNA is TGCGCCAGCAGCCGCCCGTTAGGGCAGGGGACCGGGGAGCTGTTTTTT.

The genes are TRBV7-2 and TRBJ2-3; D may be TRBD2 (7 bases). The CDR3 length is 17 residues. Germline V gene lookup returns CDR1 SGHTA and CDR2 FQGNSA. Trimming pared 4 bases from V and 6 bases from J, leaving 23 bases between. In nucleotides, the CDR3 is TGTGCCAGCAGCTCCCAGACGGGGGGCGGTCTTCTGGATACGCAGTATTTT. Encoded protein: CASSSQTGGGLLDTQYF. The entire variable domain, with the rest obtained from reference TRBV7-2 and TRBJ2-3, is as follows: GAGVSQSPSNKVTEKGKDVELRCDPISGHTALYWYRQSLGQGLEFLIYFQGNSAPDKSGLPSDRFSAERTGGSVSTLTIQRTQQEDSAVYLCASSSQTGGGLLDTQYFGPGTRLTVL.

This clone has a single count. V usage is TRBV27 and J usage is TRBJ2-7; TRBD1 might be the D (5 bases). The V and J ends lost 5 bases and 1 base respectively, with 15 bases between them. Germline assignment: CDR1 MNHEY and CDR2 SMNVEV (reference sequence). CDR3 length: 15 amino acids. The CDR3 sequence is CASSPRAAGSYEQYF. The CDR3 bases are TGTGCCAGCAGTCCAAGGGCGGCAGGGTCCTACGAGCAGTACTTC.

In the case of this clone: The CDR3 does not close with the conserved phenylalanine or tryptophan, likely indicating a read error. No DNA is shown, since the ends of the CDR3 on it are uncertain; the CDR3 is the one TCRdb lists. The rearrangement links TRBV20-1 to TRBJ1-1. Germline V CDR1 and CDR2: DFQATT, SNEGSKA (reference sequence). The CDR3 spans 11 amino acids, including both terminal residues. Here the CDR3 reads CSARGGGRTIK.

This chain's CDR3 is CASSGDRETGELFF. CDR3 nucleotides: TGTGCCAGCAGTGGAGACAGGGAAACCGGGGAGCTGTTTTTT. The genes are TRBV2 and TRBJ2-2, with 7 positions matching TRBD1. Trimming removed 4 bases from V and 5 bases from J; junction bases left unmatched: 4. The CDR3 is made up of 14 amino acids. Germline V lookup: CDR1 SNHLY, CDR2 FYNNEI. Supplemented by reference TRBV2 and TRBJ2-2, the full variable domain reads EPEVTQTPSHQVTQMGQEVILRCVPISNHLYFYWYRQILGQKVEFLVSFYNNEISEKSEIFDDQFSVERPDGSNFTLKIRSTKLEDSAMYFCASSGDRETGELFFGEGSRLTVL.

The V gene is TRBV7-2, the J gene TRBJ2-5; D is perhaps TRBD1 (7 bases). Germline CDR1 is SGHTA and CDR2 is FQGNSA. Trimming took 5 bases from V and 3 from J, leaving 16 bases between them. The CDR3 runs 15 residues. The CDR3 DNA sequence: TGTGCCAGCAGCCCCTTCCCCAGGGGGGAAGAGACCCAGTACTTC. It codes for CASSPFPRGEETQYF.

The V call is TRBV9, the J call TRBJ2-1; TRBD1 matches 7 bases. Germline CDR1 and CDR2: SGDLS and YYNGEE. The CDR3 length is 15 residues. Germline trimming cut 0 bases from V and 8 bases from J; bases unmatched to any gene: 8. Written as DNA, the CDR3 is TGTGCCAGCAGCGTAGCAGGGGGTGGGTTCGATGAGCAGTTCTTC. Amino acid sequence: CASSVAGGGFDEQFF.

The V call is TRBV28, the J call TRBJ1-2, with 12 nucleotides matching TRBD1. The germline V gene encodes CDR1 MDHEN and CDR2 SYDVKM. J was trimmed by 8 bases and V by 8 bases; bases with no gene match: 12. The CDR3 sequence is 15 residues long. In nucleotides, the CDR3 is TGTGCCAGCCGTACCGCCGGGACAGGGGGCTCGGGCTACACCTTC. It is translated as CASRTAGTGGSGYTF.

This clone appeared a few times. In DNA form, the CDR3 reads TGTGCCAGCGGTATCCCGACAATTAATAGCAATCAGCCCCAGCATTTT. It yields the protein CASGIPTINSNQPQHF. The chain combines TRBV2 with TRBJ1-5; D remains unclear. CDR3 size: 16 residues. The germline gives CDR1 SNHLY, CDR2 FYNNEI. The germline V and J ends were trimmed by 8 bases and 0 bases, with 17 bases remaining between them.

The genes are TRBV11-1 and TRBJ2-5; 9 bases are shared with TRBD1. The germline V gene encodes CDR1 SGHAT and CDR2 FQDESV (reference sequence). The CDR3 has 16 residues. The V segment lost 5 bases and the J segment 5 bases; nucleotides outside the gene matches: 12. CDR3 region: CASSELITGGVETQYF. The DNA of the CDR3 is TGTGCCAGCAGCGAATTGATTACAGGGGGCGTGGAGACCCAGTACTTC.

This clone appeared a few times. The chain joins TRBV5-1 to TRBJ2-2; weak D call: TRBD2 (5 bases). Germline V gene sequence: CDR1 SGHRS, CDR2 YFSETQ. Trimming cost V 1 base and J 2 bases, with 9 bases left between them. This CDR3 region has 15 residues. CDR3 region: CASSLMRVNTGELFF. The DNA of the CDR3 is TGCGCCAGCAGCTTGATGAGGGTAAACACCGGGGAGCTGTTTTTT.

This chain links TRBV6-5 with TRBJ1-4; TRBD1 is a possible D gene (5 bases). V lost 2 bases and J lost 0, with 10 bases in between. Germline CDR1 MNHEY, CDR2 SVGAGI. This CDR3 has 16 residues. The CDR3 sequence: CASSYTDRPTNEKLFF. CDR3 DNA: TGTGCCAGCAGTTACACAGACAGACCAACTAATGAAAAACTGTTTTTT.

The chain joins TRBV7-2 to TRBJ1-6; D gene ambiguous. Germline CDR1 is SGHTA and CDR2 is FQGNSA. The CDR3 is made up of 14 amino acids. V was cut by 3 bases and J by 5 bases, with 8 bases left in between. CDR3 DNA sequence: TGTGCCAGCAGCTTGGAACAGAATAATTCACCCCTCCACTTT. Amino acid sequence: CASSLEQNNSPLHF.

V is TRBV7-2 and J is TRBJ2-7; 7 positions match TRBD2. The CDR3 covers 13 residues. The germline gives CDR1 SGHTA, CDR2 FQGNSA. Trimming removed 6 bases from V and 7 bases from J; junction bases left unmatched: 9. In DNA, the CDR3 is TGTGCCAGCAGTCGGGAGGACGGGAGGGAGCAGTACTTC. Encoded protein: CASSREDGREQYF.

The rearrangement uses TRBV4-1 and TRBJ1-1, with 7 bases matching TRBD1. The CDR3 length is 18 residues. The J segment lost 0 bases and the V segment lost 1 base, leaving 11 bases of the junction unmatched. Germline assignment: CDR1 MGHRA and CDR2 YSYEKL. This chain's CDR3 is CASSQGRTGGPMNTEAFF. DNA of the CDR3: TGCGCCAGCAGCCAAGGGAGGACAGGCGGGCCCATGAACACTGAAGCTTTCTTT.